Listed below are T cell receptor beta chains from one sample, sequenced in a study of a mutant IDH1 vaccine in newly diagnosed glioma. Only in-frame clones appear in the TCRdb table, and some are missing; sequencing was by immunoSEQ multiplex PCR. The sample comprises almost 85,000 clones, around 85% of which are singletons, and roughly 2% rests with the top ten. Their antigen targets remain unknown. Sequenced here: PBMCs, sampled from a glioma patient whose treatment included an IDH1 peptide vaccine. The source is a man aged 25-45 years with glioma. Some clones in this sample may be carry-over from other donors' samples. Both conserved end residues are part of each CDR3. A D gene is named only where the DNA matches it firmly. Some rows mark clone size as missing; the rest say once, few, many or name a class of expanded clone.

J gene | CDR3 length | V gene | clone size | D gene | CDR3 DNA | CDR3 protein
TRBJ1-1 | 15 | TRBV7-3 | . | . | TGTGCCAGCAGCTTAATGGGAGGGCTGAACACTGAAGCTTTCTTT | CASSLMGGLNTEAFF
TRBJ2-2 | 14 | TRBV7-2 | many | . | TGTGCCAGCAGCTTAATGGGGGGCCCCGGGGAGCTGTTTTTT | CASSLMGGPGELFF
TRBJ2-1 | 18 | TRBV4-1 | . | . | TGCGCCAGCAGCCGCGCCCTAACCAAGATCGATTCCTACAATGAGCAGTTCTTC | CASSRALTKIDSYNEQFF
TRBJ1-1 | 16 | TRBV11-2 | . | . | TGTGCCAGCAGCTTGAGGTGGGGCAGGGCGGCCACTGAAGCTTTCTTT | CASSLRWGRAATEAFF
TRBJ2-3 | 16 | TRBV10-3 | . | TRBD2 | TGTGCCATCAGTCGTTGGGAGGGCCTAGGCACAGATACGCAGTATTTT | CAISRWEGLGTDTQYF
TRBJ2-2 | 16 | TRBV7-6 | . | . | TGTGCCAGCAGCTTCACGTATACGGTCCCCACCGGGGAGCTGTTTTTT | CASSFTYTVPTGELFF
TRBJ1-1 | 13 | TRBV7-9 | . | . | TGTGCCAGCCAAGACGACGGGTACACTGAAGCTTTCTTT | CASQDDGYTEAFF
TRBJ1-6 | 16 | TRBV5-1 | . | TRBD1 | TGCGCCAGCAGCCGGGGACAGTCCTATCAAAATTCACCCCTCCACTTT | CASSRGQSYQNSPLHF
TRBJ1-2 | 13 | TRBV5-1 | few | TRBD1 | TGCGCCAGCAGCTTGGGGACAGGGTCTGGCTACACCTTC | CASSLGTGSGYTF
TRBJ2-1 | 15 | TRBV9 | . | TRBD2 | TGTGCCAGCAGCGTAGAAACTAGCGGAAACAATGAGCAGTTCTTC | CASSVETSGNNEQFF
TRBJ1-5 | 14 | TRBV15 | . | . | TGTGCCACCAGCAGACTTGTAAGCAATCAGCCCCAGCATTTT | CATSRLVSNQPQHF
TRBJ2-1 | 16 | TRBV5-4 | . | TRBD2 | TGTGCCAGCAGCTTGTATCCGGGAGGCGGCTACAATGAGCAGTTCTTC | CASSLYPGGGYNEQFF
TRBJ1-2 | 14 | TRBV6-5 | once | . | TGTGCCAGCAGTCCCGGACAGAGCTACTATGGCTACACCTTC | CASSPGQSYYGYTF
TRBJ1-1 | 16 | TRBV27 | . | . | TGTGCCAGCGGATTTTTAGCCGGGACGGGGGGAACTGAAGCTTTCTTT | CASGFLAGTGGTEAFF
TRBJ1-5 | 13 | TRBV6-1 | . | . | TGTGCCAGCAGTGAAGATTACGGAACGACCCAGCATTTT | CASSEDYGTTQHF
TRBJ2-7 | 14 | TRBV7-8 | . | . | TGTGCCAGCAGCTTAGACCTCAGGGACTACGAGCAGTACTTC | CASSLDLRDYEQYF
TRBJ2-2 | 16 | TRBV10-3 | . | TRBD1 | TGTGCCATCAGGACAGGGGGCGCGGGGGACACCGGGGAGCTGTTTTTT | CAIRTGGAGDTGELFF
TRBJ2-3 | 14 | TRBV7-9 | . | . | TGTGCCAGCAGCCCCCTAGGGAGCACAGATACGCAGTATTTT | CASSPLGSTDTQYF
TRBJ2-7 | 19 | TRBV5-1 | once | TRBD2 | TGCGCCAGCAGCTTGCAGACTAGCGGGAGAGGGCTGAGCTCCTACGAGCAGTACTTC | CASSLQTSGRGLSSYEQYF
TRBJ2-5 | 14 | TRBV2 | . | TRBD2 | TGTGCCAGCAGTGTGTTACGGGAGGCGGAGACCCAGTACTTC | CASSVLREAETQYF
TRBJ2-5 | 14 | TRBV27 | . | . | TGTGCCAGCAGTTCCTCCACGAGACTGGGGACCCAGTACTTC | CASSSSTRLGTQYF
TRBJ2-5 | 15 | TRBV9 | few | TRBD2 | TGTGCCAGCAGCCCCCGGGGGGGGGTTCAAGAGACCCAGTACTTC | CASSPRGGVQETQYF
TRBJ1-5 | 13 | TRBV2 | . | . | TGTGCCAGCGGAAGTCAGGGTATCCAGCCCCAGCATTTT | CASGSQGIQPQHF
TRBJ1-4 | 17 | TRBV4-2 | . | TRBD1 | TGTGCCAGCAGTCGTAGGACAGGGGGAAACGTCGATGAAAAACTGTTTTTT | CASSRRTGGNVDEKLFF
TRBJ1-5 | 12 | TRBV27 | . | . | TGTGCCAGCAGTAATCAGGGTCAGGTCCAGCATTTT | CASSNQGQVQHF
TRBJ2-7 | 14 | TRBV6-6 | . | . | TGTGCCAGCACCCCGATGAAACAAGGCCGCGAGCAGTACTTC | CASTPMKQGREQYF
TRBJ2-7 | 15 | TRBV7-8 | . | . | TGTGCCAGCAGCTTAGGCGGACAGCTAACCTACGAGCAGTACTTC | CASSLGGQLTYEQYF
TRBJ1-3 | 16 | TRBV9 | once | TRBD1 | TGTGCCAGCAGCGCAACATGGGGACAGGGTGGAAACACCATATATTTT | CASSATWGQGGNTIYF
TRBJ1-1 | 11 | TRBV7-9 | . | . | TGTGCCAGCAGCTTAGCAGGGGGAGCTTTCTTT | CASSLAGGAFF
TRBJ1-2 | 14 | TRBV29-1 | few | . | TGCAGCGTTGGGGCAACAGGAGCTAACTATGGCTACACCTTC | CSVGATGANYGYTF
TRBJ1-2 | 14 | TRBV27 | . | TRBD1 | TGTGCCAGCAGTCCCCTGGGACAGGTCTATGGCTACACCTTC | CASSPLGQVYGYTF
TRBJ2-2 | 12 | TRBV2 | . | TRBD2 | TGTGCCATTTCACTAGCGGTCGGGGAGCTGTTTTTT | CAISLAVGELFF
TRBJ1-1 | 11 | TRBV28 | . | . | TGTGCCAGCAACGACGTCGCTGAAGCTTTCTTT | CASNDVAEAFF
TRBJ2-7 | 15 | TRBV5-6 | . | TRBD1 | TGTGCCAGCAGCTTTGGACAGGGAGGTTTCTACGAGCAGTACTTC | CASSFGQGGFYEQYF
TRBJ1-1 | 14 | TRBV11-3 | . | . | TGTGCCAGCAGCTTAGAAGGGGAGGGGACTGAAGCTTTCTTT | CASSLEGEGTEAFF
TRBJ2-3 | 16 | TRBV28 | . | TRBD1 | TGTGCCAGCAGTTTATTGGGACAGGGTATGGTTGATACGCAGTATTTT | CASSLLGQGMVDTQYF
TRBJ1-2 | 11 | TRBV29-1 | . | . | TGCAGCGTTAACAGTGTATATGGCTACACCTTC | CSVNSVYGYTF
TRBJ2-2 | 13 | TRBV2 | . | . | TGTGCCAGCAGAGGGATTAACACCGGGGAGCTGTTTTTT | CASRGINTGELFF
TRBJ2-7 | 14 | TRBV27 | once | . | TGTGCCAGCAGTTTACAGGGCGGGCTTCGAGAGCAGTACTTC | CASSLQGGLREQYF
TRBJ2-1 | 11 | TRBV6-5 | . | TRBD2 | TGTGCCAGCAGTTCTAGCGGGGGGCTTTTCTTC | CASSSSGGLFF
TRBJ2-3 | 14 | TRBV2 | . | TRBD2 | TGTGCCAGCAGTTGGACTAGCCGAGCAGATACGCAGTATTTT | CASSWTSRADTQYF
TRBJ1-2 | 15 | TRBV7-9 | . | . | TGTGCCAGCAGCCCAGGATGGGGGGCGCCCCGGGGCTACACCTTC | CASSPGWGAPRGYTF
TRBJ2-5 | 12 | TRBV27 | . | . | TGTGCCAGCAGACAAAGTGGGGAGACCCAGTACTTC | CASRQSGETQYF
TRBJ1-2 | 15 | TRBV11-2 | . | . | TGTGCCAGCAGCTTATATGCGGGGGCAGGCTATGGCTACACCTTC | CASSLYAGAGYGYTF
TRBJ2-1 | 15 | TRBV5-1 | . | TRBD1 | TGCGCCAGCAGCTCTCCGGGACAGGGGGCAGGTGAGCAGTTCTTC | CASSSPGQGAGEQFF
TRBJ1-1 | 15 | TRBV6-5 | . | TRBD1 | TGTGCCAGCATTGGGGCAGGGGGCGCGAGGACTGAAGCTTTCTTT | CASIGAGGARTEAFF
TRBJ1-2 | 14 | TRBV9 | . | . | TGTGCCAGCAGCGTAGACAACAGACCCTATGGCTACACCTTC | CASSVDNRPYGYTF
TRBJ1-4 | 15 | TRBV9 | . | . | TGTGCCAGCAGCGTCTCTCCGGACTTTAATGAAAAACTGTTTTTT | CASSVSPDFNEKLFF
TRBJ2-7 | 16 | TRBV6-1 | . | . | TGTGCCAGCAGTGGAGATACCGGGACTGCAAACTACGAGCAGTACTTC | CASSGDTGTANYEQYF